What follows is one T cell receptor beta chain and its context. What antigen it recognizes has not been identified. Base qualities are missing; no much larger clone stands one base away. TCRbeta CDR3 regions were amplified from genomic DNA using the immunoSEQ Assay, a bias-controlled multiplex PCR. Concerning the study's data processing: The number of nucleated cells in each sample was estimated by amplification of reference gene primers within the assay. To quantify the absolute abundance of each unique TCRbeta CDR3 rearrangement, sequence reads were collapsed and filtered. For each sample, productive Simpson clonality was calculated as the square root of Simpson's diversity index across productive rearrangements. What TCRdb holds here is the immuneACCESS table cut down to in-frame rearrangements. Part of the clones is not present; checked against another copy, under half of the missing clones reflect an unresolved V gene, and the others are unexplained. That table gives V, J and clone size, and the DNA gave D and trimming. Within this sample are fewer than 150,000 clones, with more than 80% of them counted one time only. The ten largest clonotypes hold around 4.5% of the sample.

The collaborating institutions used their own protocols to collect whole blood in K2EDTA tubes. For TCRbeta analysis, collaborators shipped samples as frozen whole blood, isolated PBMCs, or DNA extracted from either of those sample types. Trimming accounts for 5 bases at V and 8 bases at J, while the number of junction bases matched to no gene is 10. Its CDR3 holds 15 amino acids, cysteine through phenylalanine. Only the CDR3 part of the read is kept: 45 bases, read in frame from the first base. As encoded in the germline V gene, CDR1 is SGHTA while CDR2 is FQGNSA. The entry originates in a study of blood T cell repertoires in COVID-19 (dated by TCRdb to about 2020). Background on the whole study: Samples covering the acute and convalescent phases of COVID-19 were provided by collaborators in the United States, Italy and Spain. The material from the prospective study consisted of cDNA or gDNA derived from T cells, B-cell-depleted T cells, or PBMCs. Deeply sampled blood TCRbeta repertoires from subjects exposed to, actively infected with, or recovered from COVID-19 were included in the dataset. A freely available public database, intended as a resource for researchers studying the immune response to SARS-CoV-2, is where the repertoires were released. Samples were obtained from the ongoing ImmuneRACE study (first 160 participants) and from over a thousand subjects provided by 6 global collaborators. A de-identified subject ID, COVID-19 status, age in years and sex were almost always included in the sample metadata. Where available, HLA class I and class II types were taken from metadata supplied by the sample provider and were not determined by assay-based typing. Study-wide conclusions, independent of this receptor: Clinical and demographic metadata were provided uncurated, with the amount varying by source and participant.

The sequencing input was peripheral blood. The rearrangement joined TRBV7-2 to TRBJ1-4, with 8 junctional bases fitting TRBD1. The TCR was taken from a human donor in a cohort sampled during active COVID-19. In nucleotides, the sequence is TGTGCCAGCAGCGCCGGACAGGGCAGTGGGGAAAAACTGTTTTTT. This translates into CASSAGQGSGEKLFF.